This T cell receptor (beta chain) was recovered during a study of OX40 agonist ivuxolimab in advanced cancers. In the study overall: Subjects had a mean age of about 61 years, with a range of roughly 20 to 80; around 83% were male.

Autoimmune disease history or systemic immunosuppression excluded patients. On cycle 4 day 1 and cycle 7 day 1, as well as at baseline, blood was sampled. Study results and caveats: Some patients without response likewise showed low normalized clonal expansion.

Worth noting for this clone: The antigen remains unidentified.

Profiled with immunoSEQ multiplex PCR; TCRdb holds only in-frame clones, not every one. The sample holds nearly 20,000 clones, 85% to 90% seen once. The CDR3 loop spans 14 amino acids. Trimming removed 4 bases at V and 7 bases at J, with 12 bases between. Germline V gives CDR1 SGHRS, CDR2 YFSETQ. Source: CD4+ or CD8+ T cells sorted from blood, taken in a trial of the OX40 agonist ivuxolimab. The J gene is TRBJ1-6, the V gene TRBV5-1; D is perhaps TRBD1 (5 bases). The receptor comes from an adult with an advanced solid tumor such as melanoma, head and neck, liver or kidney cancer. DNA of the CDR3: TGCGCCAGCAGCCCGGGAGGGGTCAATTCACCCCTCCACTTT. It translates to CASSPGGVNSPLHF. Using reference TRBV5-1 and TRBJ1-6 for the parts outside the CDR3, the full variable domain is KAGVTQTPRYLIKTRGQQVTLSCSPISGHRSVSWYQQTPGQGLQFLFEYFSETQRNKGNFPGRFSGRQFSNSRSEMNVSTLELGDSALYLCASSPGGVNSPLHFGNGTRLTVT.